This T cell receptor (beta chain) was retrieved from a study of T-cell reconstitution after alpha-beta-depleted transplantation in children. Study outcomes and limitations: By one year post-transplant, T-cell counts and diversity largely arose from T cells that were newly produced. Reported findings indicate that, about two months after transplant, alpha-beta T cells came from several hundred expanded clones, which were derived from non-depleted graft cells. Recipient T cells and thymic progenitors that survived gave rise to the high TCRbeta diversity observed at day 60 in some patients.

The CDR3 length is 15 residues. V lost 7 bases, J lost 3 bases, and 9 bases stayed unmatched. This clonotype was recorded many times. The target antigen is unknown. Unique molecular identifiers were used to barcode this TCRbeta library. TCRdb fed the PCR reads into MiXCR, producing one record per CDR3 protein. The sample includes fewer than 350,000 distinct CDR3 sequences, roughly a tenth of them seen just once. Sequencing was performed on PBMCs, taken before TCRalphabeta/CD19-depleted stem cell transplant. The receptor was derived from a boy younger than two with acute myeloid leukemia, due to receive a stem cell transplant. The chain carries TRBV12-3 or TRBV12-4 and TRBJ2-3; 8 bases align to TRBD2. The CDR3 nucleotides are TGTGCCAGCACTTCAGCGGGAGCAAGAACAGATACGCAGTATTTT. It translates to CASTSAGARTDTQYF.